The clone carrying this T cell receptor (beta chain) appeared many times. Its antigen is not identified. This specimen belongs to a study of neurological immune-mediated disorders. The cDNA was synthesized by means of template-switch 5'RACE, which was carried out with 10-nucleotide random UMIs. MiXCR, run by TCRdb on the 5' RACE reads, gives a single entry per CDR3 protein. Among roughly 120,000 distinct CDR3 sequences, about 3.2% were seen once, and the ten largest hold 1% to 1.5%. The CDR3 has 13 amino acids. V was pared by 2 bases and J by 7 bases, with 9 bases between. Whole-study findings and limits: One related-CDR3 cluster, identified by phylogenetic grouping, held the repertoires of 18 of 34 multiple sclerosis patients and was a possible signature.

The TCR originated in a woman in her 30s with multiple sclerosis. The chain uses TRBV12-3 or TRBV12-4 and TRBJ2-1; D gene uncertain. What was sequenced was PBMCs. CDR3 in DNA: TGTGCCAGCAGTTTACGGGCGCGGAATGAGCAGTTCTTC. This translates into CASSLRARNEQFF.